The T cell receptor beta chain described here comes from a study of radiation and T cells in renal cell carcinoma. About this clone itself: The target antigen is unknown. Other nucleotide sequences from this sample produce the same CDR3.

Overall study findings and caveats: From baseline, blood top tumor clonotypes peaked at 2 weeks post-radiation. No pretreatment tumor biopsies were available for baseline clonotypes.

In germline, CDR1 is SGHKS, CDR2 YYEKEE (reference sequence). The CDR3 runs to 14 residues. After removal of 3 bases from V and 4 bases from J, the junction contained 2 bases not matched to a gene. The assay was immunoSEQ multiplex PCR, and TCRdb's table has in-frame clones only and misses some. In the table there are nearly 50,000 clones, roughly 80% of which are singletons. Sample time point: baseline pretreatment blood. The treatment is: 15 Gy SBRT to primary tumor, nephrectomy 4 weeks later. Serial blood draws occurred at baseline and 2 and 4 weeks post-SBRT. This renal cell carcinoma was of the clear cell type.

The rearrangement uses TRBV5-5 and TRBJ1-5; TRBD1 matches 9 bases. This clonotype was obtained from a woman between 65 and 79 years old with renal cell carcinoma. The starting material was blood, obtained from a patient whose treatment included radiotherapy and nephrectomy. The CDR3 is CASSWGTGNQPQHF. The CDR3 bases are TGTGCCAGCAGCTGGGGGACAGGGAATCAGCCCCAGCATTTT.